This entry features one T cell receptor beta chain sequence. Its matching antigen is unknown. The germline CDR1 and CDR2 sequences are KGHSH and LQKENI. The ends were cut back, 0 bases at V and 5 bases at J, with 8 bases in the middle. The CDR3 extends over 13 amino acids. This specimen belongs to a study of T cell responses to AZD1222 COVID-19 vaccine. Findings and limits, study-wide: Targeting of unmutated variant regions was reportedly seen in nearly half of spike-specific TCRs. In a largely white British group with more females than males, clonal diversity was possibly underestimated.

The protocol was immunoSEQ multiplex PCR, while the TCRdb copy is restricted to in-frame clones and leaves out a portion. This table holds roughly 120,000 clones, roughly 90% found once. V and J are TRBV18 and TRBJ2-7; D not resolved. This TCR was recovered from an adult in good health. The specimen was peripheral blood, collected on day 0 of AZD1222 vaccination. The CDR3 is CASSPPGTHEQYF. The DNA of the CDR3 is TGTGCCAGCTCACCACCGGGAACCCACGAGCAGTACTTC.